The rows below give T cell receptor beta chains drawn from one sample of a study of T cells after yellow fever vaccination. MiXCR, applied by TCRdb to the 5' RACE reads, yields one record per CDR3 protein. The sample comprises about 230,000 distinct CDR3 sequences, over 6.5% of which are singletons, and 1.1% rests with the top ten. Material: CD4+ T cells sorted from PBMCs, obtained on the day of the yellow fever booster vaccination. The receptors originated from a man in his thirties or forties who received the YFV17D yellow fever vaccine. Both conserved end residues are part of each CDR3. The order of the fields is D gene, J gene, clone size, V gene, CDR3 DNA, CDR3 protein. The D gene is left open where the match is weak. Not all rows give a size; the values are once, few, many and, for expanded clones, a class.

TRBD2 | TRBJ2-5 | few | TRBV27 | TGTGCCAGCAGCCCGGGACTAGCGGGAGGTCGAAGCCAAGAGACCCAGTACTTC | CASSPGLAGGRSQETQYF
NA | TRBJ2-7 | many | TRBV5-1 | TGCGCCAGCAGCCAACTAGACAACGAGCAGTACTTC | CASSQLDNEQYF
TRBD1 | TRBJ1-4 | few | TRBV20-1 | TGCAGTGCTGCCGGGACAGGGGGTGAAAAACTGTTTTTT | CSAAGTGGEKLFF
TRBD1 | TRBJ1-2 | few | TRBV5-1 | TGCGCCAGCAGCTTGGACGGACAGGGAACTAATGGCTACACCTTC | CASSLDGQGTNGYTF
TRBD2 | TRBJ2-5 | NA | TRBV2 | TGTGCCCCCAGTACTAGCGGCCAAGAGACCCAGTACTTC | CAPSTSGQETQYF
NA | TRBJ2-5 | NA | TRBV7-2 | TGTGCCAGCAGCCGGGGGCCTGAGACCCAGTACTTC | CASSRGPETQYF
TRBD1 | TRBJ2-7 | NA | TRBV7-2 | TGTGCCAGCAGCCCCGGGACAGGGGTGTCCTACGAGCAGTACTTC | CASSPGTGVSYEQYF
NA | TRBJ2-1 | few | TRBV7-9 | TGTGCCAGCAGCTTACCAACAGTTCGTGAGCAGTTCTTC | CASSLPTVREQFF
NA | TRBJ1-6 | few | TRBV12-3/TRBV12-4 | TGTGCCAGCACCGCAGGGAGTCAGAATTCACCCCTCCACTTT | CASTAGSQNSPLHF
TRBD2 | TRBJ2-5 | many | TRBV4-2 | TGTGCCAGCAGCCAAGATCGAGCGGGAGTCTTCGAGACCCAGTACTTC | CASSQDRAGVFETQYF
NA | TRBJ2-7 | few | TRBV6-1 | TGTGCCAGCACCCTGAATGGGGGTCCCGGCGAGCAGTACTTC | CASTLNGGPGEQYF
TRBD2 | TRBJ2-3 | NA | TRBV5-5 | TGTGCCAGCAGCTTGGGCCTAGCGGACCGCACAGATACGCAGTATTTT | CASSLGLADRTDTQYF
TRBD1 | TRBJ2-5 | few | TRBV20-1 | TGCAGTGCTAGAGATCCGCACAGGGGGAAGGAGACCCAGTACTTC | CSARDPHRGKETQYF
NA | TRBJ2-5 | few | TRBV19 | TGTGCCAGTAGTGTCATAGAGACCCAGTACTTC | CASSVIETQYF
TRBD2 | TRBJ2-7 | few | TRBV19 | TGTGCCAGTAGCTTAAGGACTAGCGGGAACTACGAGCAGTACTTC | CASSLRTSGNYEQYF
NA | TRBJ2-3 | few | TRBV5-1 | TGCGCCAGCAGCTTGGAAGCATCAGGGGTGGATACGCAGTATTTT | CASSLEASGVDTQYF
TRBD2 | TRBJ2-5 | many | TRBV7-9 | TGTGCCAGCAGCCCCGCCGGGAGGGCGGAGGAGACCCAGTACTTC | CASSPAGRAEETQYF
NA | TRBJ2-5 | few | TRBV12-3/TRBV12-4 | TGTGCCAGCAGTTTTGGGGGGATCCAAGAGACCCAGTACTTC | CASSFGGIQETQYF
NA | TRBJ1-1 | few | TRBV7-9 | TGTGCCAGCAGCTTATCCATGGCAGGTAACACTGAAGCTTTCTTT | CASSLSMAGNTEAFF
NA | TRBJ1-1 | NA | TRBV3-1 | TGTGCCAGCAGCCAAGAACAGGGACGGACTGAAGCTTTCTTT | CASSQEQGRTEAFF
TRBD1 | TRBJ2-2 | NA | TRBV30 | TGTGCCTGGAGCCCACAGGGGGCGAACACCGGGGAGCTGTTTTTT | CAWSPQGANTGELFF
NA | TRBJ1-6 | many | TRBV14 | TGTGCCAGCAGCCCCTGGCAGGGTTCGGCCCTCCACTTT | CASSPWQGSALHF
NA | TRBJ2-1 | NA | TRBV20-1 | TGCAGTGCTAGTGGCAGGGGAAGGGGAAAGGATGAGCAGTTCTTC | CSASGRGRGKDEQFF
TRBD2 | TRBJ2-5 | NA | TRBV2 | TGTGCCAGCAGAGGGACTAGCGGGAGGCAAGAGACCCAGTACTTC | CASRGTSGRQETQYF
TRBD2 | TRBJ2-1 | NA | TRBV24-1 | TGTGCCACCAGTGACAGGACTAGCGGGAGGGCGGAGTACAATGAGCAGTTCTTC | CATSDRTSGRAEYNEQFF
NA | TRBJ2-3 | few | TRBV7-2 | TGTGCCAGCAGCGATACTTCCTGGGATACGCAGTATTTT | CASSDTSWDTQYF
NA | TRBJ2-7 | many | TRBV28 | TGTGCCAGCAGGGAGCCGGAGGTTCTTTACGAGCAGTACTTC | CASREPEVLYEQYF
TRBD2 | TRBJ2-1 | few | TRBV28 | TGTGCCAGCAGTTTTCTAGCGGCGAACAATGAGCAGTTCTTC | CASSFLAANNEQFF
NA | TRBJ2-2 | NA | TRBV18 | TGTGCCAGCTCACGCTACAAGGACACCGGGGAGCTGTTTTTT | CASSRYKDTGELFF